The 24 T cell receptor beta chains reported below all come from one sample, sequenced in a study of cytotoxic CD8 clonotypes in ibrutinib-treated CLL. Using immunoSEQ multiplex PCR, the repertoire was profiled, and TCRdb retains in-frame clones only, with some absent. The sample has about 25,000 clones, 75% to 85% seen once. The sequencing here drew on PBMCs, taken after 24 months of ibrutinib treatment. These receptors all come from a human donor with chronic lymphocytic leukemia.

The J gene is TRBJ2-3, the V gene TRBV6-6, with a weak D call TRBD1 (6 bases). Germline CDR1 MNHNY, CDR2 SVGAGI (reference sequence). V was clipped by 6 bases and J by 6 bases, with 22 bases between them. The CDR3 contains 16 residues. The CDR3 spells CASRLGQIIVRDTQYF. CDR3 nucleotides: TGTGCCAGCAGACTAGGACAGATCATTGTAAGGGATACGCAGTATTTT.

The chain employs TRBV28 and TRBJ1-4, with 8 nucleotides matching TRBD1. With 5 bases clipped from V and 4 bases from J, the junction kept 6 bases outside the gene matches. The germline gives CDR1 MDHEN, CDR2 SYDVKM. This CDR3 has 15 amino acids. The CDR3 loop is CASSMGQAFNEKLFF. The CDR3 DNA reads TGTGCCAGCAGTATGGGACAGGCCTTTAATGAAAAACTGTTTTTT.

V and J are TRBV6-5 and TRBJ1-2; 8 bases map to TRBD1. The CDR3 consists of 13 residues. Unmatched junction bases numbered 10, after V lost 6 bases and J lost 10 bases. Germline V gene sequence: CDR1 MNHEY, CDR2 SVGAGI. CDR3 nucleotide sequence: TGTGCCAGCAGCCTACAGGGGGATCGGTTCTACACCTTC. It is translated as CASSLQGDRFYTF.

The CDR3 coding sequence is TGCAGCGTTTTTTCGGCTGAGCTGTTTTTT. Its translation: CSVFSAELFF. The V gene is TRBV29-1, the J gene TRBJ2-2; D uncertain. V was clipped by 5 bases and J by 11 bases, with 9 bases between them. The CDR3 contains 10 residues. Germline CDR1 SQVTM, CDR2 ANQGSEA.

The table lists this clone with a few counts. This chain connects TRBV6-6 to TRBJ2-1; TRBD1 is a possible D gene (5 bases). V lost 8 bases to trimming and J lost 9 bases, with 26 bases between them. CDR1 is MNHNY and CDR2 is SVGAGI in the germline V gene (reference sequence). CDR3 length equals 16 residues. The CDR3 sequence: CASRPGQGGTSGEQFF. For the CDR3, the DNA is TGTGCCAGCCGTCCTGGGCAGGGCGGTACCTCAGGTGAGCAGTTCTTC.

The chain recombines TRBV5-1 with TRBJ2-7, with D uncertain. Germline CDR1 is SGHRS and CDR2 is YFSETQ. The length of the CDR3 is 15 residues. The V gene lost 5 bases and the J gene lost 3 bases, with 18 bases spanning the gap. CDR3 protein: CASRSPEGRFYEQYF. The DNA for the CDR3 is TGCGCCAGCAGGAGCCCGGAAGGTCGATTCTACGAGCAGTACTTC.

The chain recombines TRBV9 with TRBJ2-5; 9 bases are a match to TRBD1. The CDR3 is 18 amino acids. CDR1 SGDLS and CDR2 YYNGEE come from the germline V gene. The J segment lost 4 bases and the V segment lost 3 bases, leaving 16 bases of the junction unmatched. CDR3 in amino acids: CASSDRTTGTGFSETQYF. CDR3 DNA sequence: TGTGCCAGCAGCGACAGGACAACCGGGACAGGGTTCTCAGAGACCCAGTACTTC.

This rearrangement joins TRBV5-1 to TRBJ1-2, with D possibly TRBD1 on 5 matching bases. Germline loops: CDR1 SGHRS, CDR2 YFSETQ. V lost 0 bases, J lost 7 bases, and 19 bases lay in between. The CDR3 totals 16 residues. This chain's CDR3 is CASSLEGGRVASGYTF. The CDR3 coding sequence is TGCGCCAGCAGCTTGGAGGGAGGCAGGGTAGCGAGTGGCTACACCTTC.

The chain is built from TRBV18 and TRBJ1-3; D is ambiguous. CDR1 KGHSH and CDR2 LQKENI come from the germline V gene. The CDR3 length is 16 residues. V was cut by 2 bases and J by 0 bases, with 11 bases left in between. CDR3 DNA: TGTGCCAGCTCACCATGGGCGCTAGACTCTGGAAACACCATATATTTT. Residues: CASSPWALDSGNTIYF.

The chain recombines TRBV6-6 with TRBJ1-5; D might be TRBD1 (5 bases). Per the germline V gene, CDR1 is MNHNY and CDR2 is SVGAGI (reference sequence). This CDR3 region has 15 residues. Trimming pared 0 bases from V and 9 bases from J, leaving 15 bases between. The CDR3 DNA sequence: TGTGCCAGCAGTTACTCTGCGGACACGACACGGCCCCAGCATTTT. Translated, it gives CASSYSADTTRPQHF.

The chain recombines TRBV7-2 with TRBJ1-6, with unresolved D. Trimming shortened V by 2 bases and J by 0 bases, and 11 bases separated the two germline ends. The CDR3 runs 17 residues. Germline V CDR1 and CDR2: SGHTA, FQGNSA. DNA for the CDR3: TGTGCCAGCAGCTTAATGGCACCTTCCTCCTATAATTCACCCCTCCACTTT. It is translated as CASSLMAPSSYNSPLHF.

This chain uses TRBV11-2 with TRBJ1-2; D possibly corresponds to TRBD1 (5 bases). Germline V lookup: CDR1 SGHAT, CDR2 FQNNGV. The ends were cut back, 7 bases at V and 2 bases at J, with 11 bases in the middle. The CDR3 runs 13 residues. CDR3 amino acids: CASTLGGNYGYTF. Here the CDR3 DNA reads TGTGCCAGCACCCTGGGGGGGAACTATGGCTACACCTTC.

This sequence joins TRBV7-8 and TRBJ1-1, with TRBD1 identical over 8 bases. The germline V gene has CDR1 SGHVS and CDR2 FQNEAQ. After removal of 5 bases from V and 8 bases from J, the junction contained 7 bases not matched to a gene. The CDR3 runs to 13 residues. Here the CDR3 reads CASSLRTGTEAFF. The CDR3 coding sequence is TGTGCCAGCAGCCTAAGGACAGGGACCGAAGCTTTCTTT.

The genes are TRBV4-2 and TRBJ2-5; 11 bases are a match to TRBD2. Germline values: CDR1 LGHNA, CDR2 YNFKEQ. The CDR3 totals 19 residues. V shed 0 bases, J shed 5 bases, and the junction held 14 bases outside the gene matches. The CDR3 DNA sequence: TGTGCCAGCAGCCAAGATCCCCTTTTCGAACTAGCGGGGGCGGAGACCCAGTACTTC. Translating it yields CASSQDPLFELAGAETQYF.

The CDR3 protein is CASRTGGTYEQYF. The CDR3 DNA sequence: TGTGCCAGCAGGACAGGGGGGACCTACGAGCAGTACTTC. The chain joins TRBV28 to TRBJ2-7; 9 bases agree with TRBD1. This CDR3 is built from 13 residues. Germline V gene sequence: CDR1 MDHEN, CDR2 SYDVKM. The V and J ends lost 6 bases and 2 bases, in that order; junction bases with no gene match: 2.

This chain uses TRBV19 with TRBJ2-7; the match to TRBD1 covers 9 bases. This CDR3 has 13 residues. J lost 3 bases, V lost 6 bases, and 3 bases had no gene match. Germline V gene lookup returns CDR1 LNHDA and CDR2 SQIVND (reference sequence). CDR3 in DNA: TGTGCCAGTAGGAGACAGGGGGTCTACGAGCAGTACTTC. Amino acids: CASRRQGVYEQYF. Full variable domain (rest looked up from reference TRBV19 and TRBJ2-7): DGGITQSPKYLFRKEGQNVTLSCEQNLNHDAMYWYRQDPGQGLRLIYYSQIVNDFQKGDIAEGYSVSREKKESFPLTVTSAQKNPTAFYLCASRRQGVYEQYFGPGTRLTVT.

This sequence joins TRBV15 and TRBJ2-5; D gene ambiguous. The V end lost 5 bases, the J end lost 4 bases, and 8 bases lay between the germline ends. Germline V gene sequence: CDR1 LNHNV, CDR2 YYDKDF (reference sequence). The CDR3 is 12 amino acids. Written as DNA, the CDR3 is TGTGCCACCAGCCCCCTAGGAGAGACCCAGTACTTC. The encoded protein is CATSPLGETQYF.

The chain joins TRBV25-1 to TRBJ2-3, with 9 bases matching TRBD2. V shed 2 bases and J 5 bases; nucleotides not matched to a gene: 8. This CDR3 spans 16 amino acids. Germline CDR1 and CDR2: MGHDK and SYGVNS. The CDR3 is CASSETGGGALDTQYF. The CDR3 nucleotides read TGTGCCAGCAGTGAAACGGGCGGGGGGGCCTTAGATACGCAGTATTTT. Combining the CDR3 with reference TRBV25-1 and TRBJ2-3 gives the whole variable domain EADIYQTPRYLVIGTGKKITLECSQTMGHDKMYWYQQDPGMELHLIHYSYGVNSTEKGDLSSESTVSRIRTEHFPLTLESARPSHTSQYLCASSETGGGALDTQYFGPGTRLTVL.

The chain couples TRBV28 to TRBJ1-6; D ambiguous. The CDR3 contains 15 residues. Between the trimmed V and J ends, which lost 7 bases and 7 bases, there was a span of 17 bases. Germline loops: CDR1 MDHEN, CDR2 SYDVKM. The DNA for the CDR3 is TGTGCCAGCACGAAGTCCCTTTCTTCGAATTCACCCCTCCACTTT. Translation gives CASTKSLSSNSPLHF.

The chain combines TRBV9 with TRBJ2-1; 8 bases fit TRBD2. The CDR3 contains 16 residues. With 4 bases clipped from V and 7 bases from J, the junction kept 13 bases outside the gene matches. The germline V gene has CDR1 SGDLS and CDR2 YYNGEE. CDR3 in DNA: TGTGCCAGCAGCCTCGGACTAGCTCCTCGGCGGAATGAGCAGTTCTTC. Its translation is CASSLGLAPRRNEQFF. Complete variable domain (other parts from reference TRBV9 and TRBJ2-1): DSGVTQTPKHLITATGQRVTLRCSPRSGDLSVYWYQQSLDQGLQFLIQYYNGEERAKGNILERFSAQQFPDLHSELNLSSLELGDSALYFCASSLGLAPRRNEQFFGPGTRLTVL.

The CDR3 region has the DNA TGCGCCAGCAGCCCGCCACAGGGAATAGAGACCCAGTACTTC. Translating it yields CASSPPQGIETQYF. The J gene is TRBJ2-5, the V gene TRBV5-1; tentative D call: TRBD1 (6 bases). Germline V gene data show CDR1 as SGHRS and CDR2 as YFSETQ. The CDR3 contains 14 residues. With 4 bases removed from V and 4 bases from J, the gap between germline ends came to 14 bases.

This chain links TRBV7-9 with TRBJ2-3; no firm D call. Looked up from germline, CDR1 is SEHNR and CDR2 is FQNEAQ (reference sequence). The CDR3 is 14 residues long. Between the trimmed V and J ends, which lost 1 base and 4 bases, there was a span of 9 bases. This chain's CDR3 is CASSLVMAADTQYF. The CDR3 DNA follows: TGTGCCAGCAGCTTAGTGATGGCAGCAGATACGCAGTATTTT. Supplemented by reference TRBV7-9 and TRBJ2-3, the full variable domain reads DTGVSQNPRHKITKRGQNVTFRCDPISEHNRLYWYRQTLGQGPEFLTYFQNEAQLEKSRLLSDRFSAERPKGSFSTLEIQRTEQGDSAMYLCASSLVMAADTQYFGPGTRLTVL.

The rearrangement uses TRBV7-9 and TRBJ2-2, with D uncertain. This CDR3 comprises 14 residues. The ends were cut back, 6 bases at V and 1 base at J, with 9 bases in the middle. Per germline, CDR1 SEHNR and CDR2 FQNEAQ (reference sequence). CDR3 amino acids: CASSIQLNTGELFF. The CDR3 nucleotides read TGTGCCAGCAGTATTCAGTTGAACACCGGGGAGCTGTTTTTT.

The CDR3 here is CASSRKQGVQTQYF. For the CDR3, the DNA is TGCGCCAGCAGCCGGAAACAGGGAGTTCAGACCCAGTACTTC. J is TRBJ2-5 and V is TRBV5-1; perhaps TRBD1 as D (6 bases). The germline gives CDR1 SGHRS, CDR2 YFSETQ. This CDR3 is 14 amino acids long. Trimming cost V 4 bases and J 6 bases, with 16 bases left between them.